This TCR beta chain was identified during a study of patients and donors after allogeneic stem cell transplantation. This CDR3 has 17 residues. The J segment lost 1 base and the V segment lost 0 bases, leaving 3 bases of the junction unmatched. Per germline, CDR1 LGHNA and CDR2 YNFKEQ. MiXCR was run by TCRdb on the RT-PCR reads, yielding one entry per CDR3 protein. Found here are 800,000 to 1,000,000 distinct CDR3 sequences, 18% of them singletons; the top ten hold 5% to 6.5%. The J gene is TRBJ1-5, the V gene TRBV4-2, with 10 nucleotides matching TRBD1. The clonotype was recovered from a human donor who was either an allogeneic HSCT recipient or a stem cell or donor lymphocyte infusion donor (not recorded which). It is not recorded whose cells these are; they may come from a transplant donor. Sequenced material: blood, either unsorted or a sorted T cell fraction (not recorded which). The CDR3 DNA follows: TGTGCCAGCAGCCAAGACGGGACAGGGGAAAGCAATCAGCCCCAGCATTTT. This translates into CASSQDGTGESNQPQHF.